These 28 T cell receptor beta chains originate from one sample sequenced in a study of blood T cell repertoires in COVID-19. Here immunoSEQ multiplex PCR was the method, and the copy in TCRdb shows in-frame clones only, minus some. The sample records a few hundred thousand clones, roughly 90% being singletons. Source material: peripheral blood. These receptors were obtained from a man under 40 with acute or convalescent COVID-19.

The chain joins TRBV18 to TRBJ1-1; D ambiguous. V was trimmed by 5 bases and J by 2 bases, leaving 9 bases between them. The CDR3 has 13 residues. Germline V lookup: CDR1 KGHSH, CDR2 LQKENI. The CDR3 loop is CASSGSRNTEAFF. For the CDR3, the DNA is TGTGCCAGCTCAGGGAGCCGAAACACTGAAGCTTTCTTT.

The J gene is TRBJ2-1, the V gene TRBV18, with a possible D match to TRBD1 (6 bases). CDR3 length: 18 residues. With 4 bases removed from V and 5 bases from J, the gap between germline ends came to 24 bases. Germline CDR1 is KGHSH and CDR2 is LQKENI. The DNA for the CDR3 is TGTGCCAGCTCACTAGGGATGAGGGGGACCGCTTTGCACAATGAGCAGTTCTTC. It translates to CASSLGMRGTALHNEQFF.

This clone was seen a single time. The V call is TRBV28, the J call TRBJ2-7; the D is unclear. Germline lookup yields CDR1 MDHEN and CDR2 SYDVKM. The CDR3 runs 12 residues. The V end lost 5 bases, the J end lost 4 bases, and 9 bases lay between the germline ends. Here the CDR3 DNA reads TGTGCCAGCAGTCTAGGCCGATACGAGCAGTACTTC. Translating gives CASSLGRYEQYF.

The chain carries TRBV30 and TRBJ2-5; D remains ambiguous. This CDR3 has 13 amino acids. The V end lost 3 bases, the J end lost 7 bases, and 15 bases lay between the germline ends. Germline V gene lookup returns CDR1 GTSNPN and CDR2 SVGIG (reference sequence). As DNA, the CDR3 is TGTGCCTGGAGGGCGGAGCTTTCGGGGACCCAGTACTTC. It yields the protein CAWRAELSGTQYF.

This clone was found a few times. This chain joins TRBV5-1 and TRBJ1-3, with 8 bases that match TRBD1. The CDR3 length is 19 residues. V gave up 4 bases and J gave up 2 bases; unmatched junction bases: 17. Germline CDR1 is SGHRS and CDR2 is YFSETQ. The chain's CDR3 is CASSDGARGRRVAGNTIYF. In DNA form, the CDR3 reads TGCGCCAGCAGCGACGGGGCCAGGGGGCGACGAGTTGCTGGAAACACCATATATTTT.

The chain links TRBV6-6 to TRBJ2-4, with 7 nucleotides matching TRBD1. J gave up 6 bases and V 5 bases, and 10 bases lay outside the gene matches. Looked up from germline, CDR1 is MNHNY and CDR2 is SVGAGI (reference sequence). The CDR3 has 15 amino acids. CDR3 amino acids: CASSGRQGAGNIQYF. CDR3 nucleotides: TGTGCCAGCAGTGGACGACAGGGAGCCGGAAACATTCAGTACTTC.

The count of this clone is one. The chain joins TRBV9 to TRBJ2-2, with D possibly being TRBD2 (6 bases). Germline V gene data show CDR1 as SGDLS and CDR2 as YYNGEE. CDR3 size: 14 residues. V was cut by 5 bases and J by 1 base, with 9 bases left in between. This CDR3 is CASRGGVNTGELFF. The CDR3 bases are TGTGCCAGCAGGGGCGGGGTGAACACCGGGGAGCTGTTTTTT.

The gene calls are TRBV2 and TRBJ2-5, with TRBD1 identical over 11 bases. Germline loops: CDR1 SNHLY, CDR2 FYNNEI. V lost 2 bases and J lost 4; bases outside the gene matches: 3. The CDR3 runs 15 residues. CDR3 amino acids: CASSETGTGGETQYF. The DNA of the CDR3 is TGTGCCAGCAGTGAAACCGGGACAGGGGGAGAGACCCAGTACTTC.

V usage is TRBV7-9 and J usage is TRBJ1-4; D possibly corresponds to TRBD1 (6 bases). Trimming pared 5 bases from V and 8 bases from J, leaving 18 bases between. The CDR3 spans 15 residues. Germline V lookup: CDR1 SEHNR, CDR2 FQNEAQ (reference sequence). The CDR3 region is CASSPGTSRGEKLFF. DNA for the CDR3: TGTGCCAGCAGCCCCGGGACAAGTAGAGGCGAAAAACTGTTTTTT.

This clone was picked up many times. This sequence joins TRBV24-1 and TRBJ1-2, with 9 bases matching TRBD1. This CDR3 comprises 15 residues. Germline lookup yields CDR1 KGHDR and CDR2 SFDVKD. The ends lost 3 bases at V and 10 bases at J; junction bases unmatched: 11. As DNA, the CDR3 is TGTGCCACCAGTGATAAACAACCGGGACAGGGCGACTACACCTTC. This translates into CATSDKQPGQGDYTF.

This clone was seen once. V is TRBV3-1 (or the pseudogene TRBV3-2) and J is TRBJ1-3; D is unclear. Germline V CDR1 and CDR2: LGHDT, YNNKEL (reference sequence). CDR3 size: 16 residues. Trimming stripped 4 bases from V and 2 bases from J, with 15 bases between. This chain's CDR3 is CASSRTRPGAGNTIYF. As DNA, the CDR3 is TGTGCCAGCAGCCGAACCCGACCGGGAGCTGGAAACACCATATATTTT.

This clone has more than one count but fewer than ten. The V call is TRBV7-9, the J call TRBJ2-2, with 9 bases fitting TRBD2. V gave up 0 bases and J gave up 14 bases; unmatched junction bases: 10. There are 15 residues in the CDR3. Germline V lookup: CDR1 SEHNR, CDR2 FQNEAQ (reference sequence). The CDR3 DNA reads TGTGCCAGCAGCTTAGCATCTAGCGGGGTGGCCGAACTGTTTTTT. Translated: CASSLASSGVAELFF.

The chain links TRBV29-1 to TRBJ1-1; 10 bases map to TRBD1. This CDR3 is built from 13 residues. In germline, CDR1 is SQVTM, CDR2 ANQGSEA. J gave up 9 bases and V 7 bases, and 11 bases lay outside the gene matches. The CDR3 region is CSAQFPGQGKAFF. In DNA form, the CDR3 reads TGCAGCGCGCAGTTCCCGGGACAGGGGAAAGCTTTCTTT.

The chain combines TRBV9 with TRBJ1-2; D unclear. Trimming stripped 0 bases from V and 4 bases from J, with 7 bases between. The CDR3 loop spans 13 amino acids. Germline assignment: CDR1 SGDLS and CDR2 YYNGEE. The CDR3 DNA sequence: TGTGCCAGCAGCGTAGAGGGAGGCTATGGCTACACCTTC. Translation gives CASSVEGGYGYTF.

V and J are TRBV5-1 and TRBJ1-2; no definite D call. Trimming removed 0 bases from V and 4 bases from J, with 10 bases in between. From germline, CDR1 is SGHRS and CDR2 YFSETQ. CDR3 length equals 14 residues. The CDR3 sequence is CASSLGQSSYGYTF. CDR3 bases: TGCGCCAGCAGCTTGGGCCAGTCAAGCTATGGCTACACCTTC.

CDR3 protein: CASSGGGRTEAFF. CDR3 DNA: TGTGCCAGCAGCGGAGGGGGTCGGACTGAAGCTTTCTTT. The chain joins TRBV9 to TRBJ1-1; weak D call: TRBD1 (6 bases). Trimming took off 3 bases at V and 5 bases at J, with 11 bases between the two ends. The CDR3 spans 13 residues. In germline, CDR1 is SGDLS, CDR2 YYNGEE.

This chain links TRBV7-2 with TRBJ1-5; D possibly corresponds to TRBD1 (6 bases). V was trimmed by 5 bases and J by 9 bases, leaving 11 bases between them. The CDR3 length is 12 residues. From germline, CDR1 is SGHTA and CDR2 FQGNSA. The CDR3 nucleotides are TGTGCCAGCAGCCAACAGGGTCCGCCCCAGCATTTT. Amino acids: CASSQQGPPQHF.

The V call is TRBV19, the J call TRBJ2-1; 8 positions agree with TRBD2. The CDR3 has 13 amino acids. CDR1 and CDR2 (germline): LNHDA, SQIVND (reference sequence). The V segment lost 8 bases and the J segment 8 bases; nucleotides outside the gene matches: 8. The DNA for the CDR3 is TGTGCCAGTGGGACTAGTTTGCTTTATGAGCAGTTCTTC. It is translated as CASGTSLLYEQFF. Complete variable domain (other parts from reference TRBV19 and TRBJ2-1): DGGITQSPKYLFRKEGQNVTLSCEQNLNHDAMYWYRQDPGQGLRLIYYSQIVNDFQKGDIAEGYSVSREKKESFPLTVTSAQKNPTAFYLCASGTSLLYEQFFGPGTRLTVL.

The V and J genes are TRBV21-1 and TRBJ2-5; the table's D call, TRBD2, was not checked against the DNA. TRBV21-1 counts as a pseudogene. CDR3 length: 19 amino acids. The CDR3 DNA follows: TGTGCCAGCAGCTTGGGTGTATTAGGGCTAGCGGGGCTCCAAGAGACCCAGTACTTC. It yields the protein CASSLGVLGLAGLQETQYF.

The V and J genes are TRBV29-1 and TRBJ1-2; 12 positions agree with TRBD1. CDR1 and CDR2 (germline): SQVTM, ANQGSEA. The ends lost 5 bases at V and 5 bases at J; junction bases unmatched: 15. There are 17 residues in the CDR3. The CDR3 here is CSVHITLGQGADYGYTF. CDR3 bases: TGCAGCGTTCACATCACGTTGGGACAGGGGGCCGATTATGGCTACACCTTC.

This clone was counted a single time. The chain employs TRBV20-1 and TRBJ1-6; 8 bases match TRBD1. After removal of 3 bases from V and 9 bases from J, the junction contained 7 bases not matched to a gene. The CDR3 spans 14 residues. CDR1 DFQATT and CDR2 SNEGSKA come from the germline V gene (reference sequence). In nucleotides, the CDR3 is TGCAGTGCTAGTAACAGGGGGGGCGGTTCACCCCTCCACTTT. Its protein is CSASNRGGGSPLHF.

The chain links TRBV11-2 to TRBJ2-7; D not certain. V lost 5 bases, J lost 2 bases, and 13 bases lay in between. Per the germline V gene, CDR1 is SGHAT and CDR2 is FQNNGV. There are 14 residues in the CDR3. The CDR3 region is CASSLYATAYEQYF. CDR3 nucleotides: TGTGCCAGCAGCCTCTACGCGACTGCCTACGAGCAGTACTTC.

The CDR3 loop is CASHQGLRTDTQYF. Here the CDR3 DNA reads TGTGCCAGCCATCAAGGACTAAGGACAGATACGCAGTATTTT. This chain joins TRBV27 and TRBJ2-3; D may be TRBD2 (6 bases). V was cut by 8 bases and J by 3 bases, with 15 bases left in between. Germline V gene data show CDR1 as MNHEY and CDR2 as SMNVEV (reference sequence). CDR3 length: 14 amino acids.

The sample holds a few counts of this clone. This chain joins TRBV6-5 and TRBJ2-2, with TRBD1 matching 8 bases. This CDR3 has 15 amino acids. V lost 5 bases to trimming and J lost 3 bases; unmatched junction nucleotides: 5. Germline V gives CDR1 MNHEY, CDR2 SVGAGI. This chain's CDR3 is CASSPGTGYTGELFF. The DNA for the CDR3 is TGTGCCAGCAGTCCCGGGACAGGATACACCGGGGAGCTGTTTTTT.

With respect to this clone: At the DNA level, this CDR3 is encoded by other sequences in the same sample as well. The V call is TRBV5-4, the J call TRBJ2-5, with a tentative D call TRBD2 (6 bases). The CDR3 length is 15 residues. Germline CDR1 is SGHNT and CDR2 is YYREEE (reference sequence). Trimming cost V 4 bases and J 2 bases, with 15 bases left between them. This CDR3 reads CASSRDSRTQETQYF. DNA for the CDR3: TGTGCCAGCAGCCGGGACTCGCGGACTCAAGAGACCCAGTACTTC.

The rearrangement uses TRBV4-1 and TRBJ1-2, with TRBD1 matching over 8 bases. CDR1 and CDR2 (germline): MGHRA, YSYEKL. The CDR3 length is 14 residues. V gave up 1 base and J gave up 7 bases; unmatched junction bases: 5. This CDR3 reads CASSQVDRGSGYTF. DNA of the CDR3: TGCGCCAGCAGCCAAGTAGACAGGGGAAGTGGCTACACCTTC.

This chain links TRBV4-1 with TRBJ1-2; TRBD1 matches 8 bases. The junction had 13 bases not matched to a gene; V was cut back by 3 bases and J by 4 bases. This CDR3 comprises 17 residues. The germline CDR1 and CDR2 sequences are MGHRA and YSYEKL. The CDR3 loop is CASSHWAGGNGLYGYTF. The CDR3 DNA follows: TGCGCCAGCAGCCATTGGGCAGGGGGCAATGGTCTCTATGGCTACACCTTC.

V usage is TRBV18 and J usage is TRBJ2-5, with D possibly matching TRBD1 (5 bases). The ends were cut back, 4 bases at V and 0 bases at J, with 12 bases in the middle. The germline V gene encodes CDR1 KGHSH and CDR2 LQKENI. This CDR3 is 15 amino acids long. The CDR3 sequence is CASSLTWTNQETQYF. CDR3 DNA sequence: TGTGCCAGCTCACTAACTTGGACAAACCAAGAGACCCAGTACTTC. The full variable domain, completed using reference TRBV18 and TRBJ2-5, is NAGVMQNPRHLVRRRGQEARLRCSPMKGHSHVYWYRQLPEEGLKFMVYLQKENIIDESGMPKERFSAEFPKEGPSILRIQQVVRGDSAAYFCASSLTWTNQETQYFGPGTRLLVL.